Shown below are 21 T cell receptor beta chains from a single sample sequenced in a study of blood T cell repertoires in COVID-19. Some clones are missing from TCRdb's copy, which holds only in-frame ones; the method was immunoSEQ multiplex PCR. The sample includes fewer than 70,000 clones, 85% of them seen just once. Sequencing was done on a sample of peripheral blood. The receptors come from an elderly man with acute or convalescent COVID-19.

The sample holds a few counts of this clone. The chain combines TRBV18 with TRBJ1-3; the D is unclear. Germline values: CDR1 KGHSH, CDR2 LQKENI. V lost 8 bases, J lost 5 bases, and 16 bases lay in between. The CDR3 totals 14 residues. CDR3 loop: CASTTLGERNTIYF. The CDR3, as DNA: TGTGCCAGCACGACCCTTGGAGAAAGAAACACCATATATTTT.

The chain couples TRBV29-1 to TRBJ1-2; tentative D call: TRBD1 (6 bases). This CDR3 is built from 12 residues. Trimming left V 6 bases short and J 4 bases short, with 12 bases between. Germline CDR1 SQVTM, CDR2 ANQGSEA. For the CDR3, the DNA is TGCAGCGTACCGCGAGGGGGCTATGGCTACACCTTC. This gives the protein CSVPRGGYGYTF.

The gene calls are TRBV6-5 and TRBJ2-7, with 7 bases that match TRBD2. The V segment lost 0 bases and the J segment 2 bases; nucleotides outside the gene matches: 7. The CDR3 spans 16 residues. CDR1 and CDR2 (germline): MNHEY, SVGAGI. The CDR3 DNA reads TGTGCCAGCAGTTACTCTCCTAGGGCGGGGGCCTACGAGCAGTACTTC. The encoded protein is CASSYSPRAGAYEQYF.

V gene TRBV2 combines with J gene TRBJ2-6; 8 nucleotides match TRBD1. The CDR3 length is 16 residues. Germline V CDR1 and CDR2: SNHLY, FYNNEI. J was trimmed by 0 bases and V by 7 bases; bases with no gene match: 5. The CDR3: CASMTGVNSGANVLTF. The CDR3 DNA is TGTGCCAGCATGACAGGGGTGAACTCTGGGGCCAACGTCCTGACTTTC.

The chain is built from TRBV24-1 and TRBJ2-1; possibly TRBD2 for D (6 bases). Germline V CDR1 and CDR2: KGHDR, SFDVKD. This CDR3 is 13 amino acids long. V was shortened by 4 bases and J by 8 bases, with 11 bases between the two germline ends. CDR3 bases: TGTGCCACCAGTGACGGGAGCCTCGATGAGCAGTTCTTC. It is translated as CATSDGSLDEQFF.

The chain uses TRBV5-1 and TRBJ2-7; 13 nucleotides line up with TRBD2. The CDR3 loop spans 17 amino acids. The V segment lost 3 bases and the J segment 3 bases; nucleotides outside the gene matches: 9. Germline-derived CDR1 and CDR2 are SGHRS and YFSETQ. CDR3 region: CASSWRGLAGSLYEQYF. DNA for the CDR3: TGCGCCAGCAGCTGGAGGGGACTAGCGGGATCCCTCTACGAGCAGTACTTC.

This clone was seen a few times. The rearrangement uses TRBV4-2 and TRBJ1-1; 7 nucleotides line up with TRBD1. J was trimmed by 1 base and V by 0 bases; bases with no gene match: 2. This CDR3 region has 15 residues. Germline V gene lookup returns CDR1 LGHNA and CDR2 YNFKEQ. The CDR3 loop reads CASSQDDRENTEAFF. CDR3 in DNA: TGTGCCAGCAGCCAAGATGACAGGGAGAACACTGAAGCTTTCTTT.

This clone was recorded a few times. This chain connects TRBV5-8 to TRBJ1-5, with 7 bases fitting TRBD1. V was clipped by 1 base and J by 5 bases; unmatched bases: 6. This CDR3 contains 15 residues. Germline CDR1 and CDR2: SGHTS and YDEGEE. CDR3 nucleotides: TGTGCCAGCAGCTTGTATCTTGGGACAGATCAGCCCCAGCATTTT. Amino acid sequence: CASSLYLGTDQPQHF.

Here the CDR3 DNA reads TGTGCCAGCCAGCCGCATGGGACAGTGAACACTGAAGCTTTCTTT. Translated, it gives CASQPHGTVNTEAFF. V usage is TRBV27 and J usage is TRBJ1-1; TRBD1 aligns across 7 bases. The CDR3 contains 15 residues. Germline loops: CDR1 MNHEY, CDR2 SMNVEV (reference sequence). J lost 0 bases, V lost 8 bases, and 9 bases had no gene match.

CDR3 bases: TGTGCCTGGGGCAGGTCCTACGAGCAGTACTTC. Encoded protein: CAWGRSYEQYF. The chain links TRBV30 to TRBJ2-7; unclear D gene. V was clipped by 5 bases and J by 1 base, with 6 bases between them. The length of the CDR3 is 11 residues. Germline-derived CDR1 and CDR2 are GTSNPN and SVGIG (reference sequence).

The V and J genes are TRBV19 and TRBJ1-4, with 9 positions matching TRBD1. CDR1 and CDR2 from the germline V gene are LNHDA and SQIVND (reference sequence). V was pared by 1 base and J by 7 bases, with 4 bases of the junction left unmatched. This CDR3 spans 15 amino acids. The CDR3 DNA sequence: TGTGCCAGTAGTATAGTGGGACAGGGTGGTGAAAAACTGTTTTTT. Translated: CASSIVGQGGEKLFF.

The V call is TRBV5-1, the J call TRBJ1-6; 8 nucleotides line up with TRBD1. The CDR3 runs to 14 residues. Per the germline V gene, CDR1 is SGHRS and CDR2 is YFSETQ. With V trimmed by 4 bases and J by 14 bases, 11 bases remained unmatched. CDR3 DNA: TGCGCCAGCAGCGCCTCGGACAGGGCGTCTGCCCTCCACTTT. Its protein is CASSASDRASALHF. Drawing the rest from reference TRBV5-1 and TRBJ1-6, the complete variable domain is KAGVTQTPRYLIKTRGQQVTLSCSPISGHRSVSWYQQTPGQGLQFLFEYFSETQRNKGNFPGRFSGRQFSNSRSEMNVSTLELGDSALYLCASSASDRASALHFGNGTRLTVT.

V and J are TRBV7-9 and TRBJ1-4; D is possibly TRBD1 (5 bases). Looked up from germline, CDR1 is SEHNR and CDR2 is FQNEAQ (reference sequence). The CDR3 length is 16 residues. Trimming left V 2 bases short and J 7 bases short, with 17 bases between. The CDR3 DNA reads as TGTGCCAGCAGCTTAAATGGGCAGGGAATCGGTGAAAAACTGTTTTTT. It is translated as CASSLNGQGIGEKLFF. Looking up the rest from reference TRBV7-9 and TRBJ1-4 gives the full variable domain: DTGVSQNPRHKITKRGQNVTFRCDPISEHNRLYWYRQTLGQGPEFLTYFQNEAQLEKSRLLSDRFSAERPKGSFSTLEIQRTEQGDSAMYLCASSLNGQGIGEKLFFGSGTQLSVL.

This rearrangement joins TRBV18 to TRBJ2-1; D might be TRBD2 (6 bases). This CDR3 has 15 residues. The V gene lost 3 bases and the J gene lost 4 bases, with 13 bases spanning the gap. From germline, CDR1 is KGHSH and CDR2 LQKENI. CDR3 nucleotide sequence: TGTGCCAGCTCACCGCGGGACTGGGGTTACAATGAGCAGTTCTTC. It translates to CASSPRDWGYNEQFF.

V is TRBV5-1 and J is TRBJ1-6, with TRBD1 as a possible D gene (5 bases). Trimming stripped 0 bases from V and 2 bases from J, with 6 bases between. This CDR3 has 15 amino acids. CDR1 and CDR2 (germline): SGHRS, YFSETQ. As DNA, the CDR3 is TGCGCCAGCAGCTTGGACAGGCCCTATAATTCACCCCTCCACTTT. Translating it yields CASSLDRPYNSPLHF. Full variable domain (rest looked up from reference TRBV5-1 and TRBJ1-6): KAGVTQTPRYLIKTRGQQVTLSCSPISGHRSVSWYQQTPGQGLQFLFEYFSETQRNKGNFPGRFSGRQFSNSRSEMNVSTLELGDSALYLCASSLDRPYNSPLHFGNGTRLTVT.

V gene TRBV19 combines with J gene TRBJ2-3; D possibly corresponds to TRBD1 (6 bases). Trimming pared 10 bases from V and 4 bases from J, leaving 21 bases between. Per germline, CDR1 LNHDA and CDR2 SQIVND (reference sequence). This CDR3 contains 15 residues. The CDR3 bases are TGTGCCACCTCAACGGCAGGGGCTAGATCAGATACGCAGTATTTT. This codes for CATSTAGARSDTQYF.

The chain carries TRBV15 and TRBJ2-7, with 7 positions matching TRBD1. The germline V gene has CDR1 LNHNV and CDR2 YYDKDF (reference sequence). The CDR3 has 15 amino acids. The junction had 6 bases not matched to a gene; V was cut back by 1 base and J by 3 bases. CDR3 in DNA: TGTGCCACCAGCAGAGGGGGACGACAGGGCTACGAGCAGTACTTC. It translates to CATSRGGRQGYEQYF.

The chain uses TRBV5-1 and TRBJ1-5, with D tentatively TRBD1 (5 bases). V was clipped by 0 bases and J by 4 bases, with 5 bases between them. The CDR3 is 13 amino acids. Germline V gene sequence: CDR1 SGHRS, CDR2 YFSETQ. Here the CDR3 DNA reads TGCGCCAGCAGCTTGGCAGGGAATCAGCCCCAGCATTTT. Translating it yields CASSLAGNQPQHF.

V gene TRBV7-2 combines with J gene TRBJ1-4, with 8 bases fitting TRBD1. This CDR3 has 15 residues. The junction had 10 bases not matched to a gene; V was cut back by 6 bases and J by 7 bases. Per the germline V gene, CDR1 is SGHTA and CDR2 is FQGNSA. The CDR3 region has the DNA TGTGCCAGCAGATTTGCAGGGGGCAGTAGTGAAAAACTGTTTTTT. Encoded protein: CASRFAGGSSEKLFF.

The table lists this clone with a count of one. The rearrangement joins TRBV6-2 or TRBV6-3 to TRBJ2-3; 13 bases are a match to TRBD2. Trimming cost V 6 bases and J 3 bases; bases outside gene matches: 9. This CDR3 region has 17 residues. From germline, CDR1 is MNHEY and CDR2 SVGEGT. The CDR3 region is CASSSGLAGVRTDTQYF. The CDR3 bases are TGTGCCAGCAGCTCCGGACTAGCGGGAGTCAGGACAGATACGCAGTATTTT.

This chain links TRBV27 with TRBJ2-7, with D tentatively TRBD2 (8 bases). Trimming left V 7 bases short and J 3 bases short, with 28 bases between. Germline CDR1 is MNHEY and CDR2 is SMNVEV (reference sequence). There are 18 residues in the CDR3. Written as DNA, the CDR3 is TGTGCCAGCATCCCCGGGACAGATCCCAGCAGCGGGAGCTACGAGCAGTACTTC. Protein product: CASIPGTDPSSGSYEQYF.